This T cell receptor (beta chain) was sequenced during a study of cytomegalovirus exposure and HLA in healthy donors. PCR amplification relied on 60 Vbeta primers (plus 13 Jbeta primers). Libraries were prepared by immunoSEQ multiplex PCR; TCRdb keeps only in-frame clonotypes and omits some of them. The table has about 190,000 clones, around 79% seen once. Healthy bone marrow donors made up the cohort. Trimming left V 5 bases short and J 4 bases short, with 12 bases between. The CDR3 consists of 13 residues. CDR1 MNHNY and CDR2 SVGAGI come from the germline V gene (reference sequence). The sequenced sample consisted of PBMCs. This receptor was identified in a woman between 18 and 29 years old in good health and CMV-seronegative. V usage is TRBV6-6 and J usage is TRBJ2-7; D may be TRBD1 (5 bases). The CDR3 region has the DNA TGTGCCAGCAGTGATCGAGACAGATACGAGCAGTACTTC. Translating it yields CASSDRDRYEQYF.